These T cell receptor beta chains were read from a single sample in a study of blood T cell repertoires in COVID-19. The assay was immunoSEQ multiplex PCR, and TCRdb's table has in-frame clones only and misses some. The table records 250,000 to 300,000 clones, 85% to 90% of them present only once. Sequenced: PBMCs or T cells enriched from blood (not recorded which). The receptor set was obtained from a woman aged 50 to 65 who had been exposed to COVID-19. The CDR3 runs from the conserved cysteine through the conserved F or W. The D gene is left open where the match is weak. Expanded clones get a size class; other rows say once, few or many, or leave the size out.

TRBD1	TRBV29-1	TRBJ1-2	NA	CSAIGGQGYGYTF	TGCAGCGCTATCGGAGGACAGGGCTATGGCTACACCTTC
TRBD2	TRBV3-1/TRBV3-2	TRBJ2-5	NA	CASSLLGLAGGAQETQYF	TGTGCCAGCAGCCTCCTAGGACTAGCGGGGGGGGCTCAAGAGACCCAGTACTTC
TRBD1	TRBV2	TRBJ1-6	NA	CASSSRDRHNSPLHF	TGTGCCAGCAGCTCCCGGGACAGGCATAATTCACCCCTCCACTTT
NA	TRBV5-1	TRBJ2-7	NA	CASSSRGAVYEQYF	TGCGCCAGCAGCTCCCGCGGGGCCGTCTACGAGCAGTACTTC
NA	TRBV6-5	TRBJ1-3	NA	CASRTGSGNTIYF	TGTGCCAGCAGAACAGGCTCTGGAAACACCATATATTTT
TRBD1	TRBV18	TRBJ1-2	few	CASSPDRAYGYTF	TGTGCCAGCTCACCCGACAGGGCCTATGGCTACACCTTC
NA	TRBV7-9	TRBJ1-3	NA	CASSPRRGNTIYF	TGTGCCAGCAGCCCCCGCCGGGGAAACACCATATATTTT
NA	TRBV18	TRBJ2-5	NA	CASSPYRDGEETQYF	TGTGCCAGCTCACCTTACAGGGACGGGGAAGAGACCCAGTACTTC
TRBD2	TRBV5-4	TRBJ2-1	NA	CASSFGTSGTSNEQFF	TGTGCCAGCAGCTTCGGGACTAGCGGCACTAGCAATGAGCAGTTCTTC
TRBD2	TRBV27	TRBJ2-3	NA	CASSWTPGRDTDTQYF	TGTGCCAGCAGTTGGACTCCCGGGAGGGACACAGATACGCAGTATTTT
NA	TRBV11-3	TRBJ2-2	NA	CASSPGSGELFF	TGTGCCAGCAGCCCGGGATCCGGGGAGCTGTTTTTT
TRBD1	TRBV3-1/TRBV3-2	TRBJ2-5	NA	CASSLSQGDTETQYF	TGTGCCAGCAGCCTCAGCCAGGGGGACACGGAGACCCAGTACTTC
NA	TRBV14	TRBJ2-3	NA	CASSQSSVSTQYF	TGTGCCAGCAGCCAAAGCAGCGTTTCGACGCAGTATTTT
TRBD2	TRBV6-4	TRBJ2-1	NA	CASSDSGLAGSEQFF	TGTGCCAGCAGTGACTCGGGACTAGCGGGGAGTGAGCAGTTCTTC
TRBD1	TRBV5-1	TRBJ2-7	NA	CASSLEYGSGGYEQYF	TGCGCCAGCAGCTTGGAGTACGGGTCAGGGGGCTACGAGCAGTACTTC
TRBD1	TRBV18	TRBJ1-5	NA	CASSPLGTGSNQPQHF	TGTGCCAGCTCACCTCTCGGGACAGGGAGCAATCAGCCCCAGCATTTT
TRBD2	TRBV9	TRBJ2-1	NA	CASSVGGGASNEQFF	TGTGCCAGCAGCGTAGGCGGGGGGGCCTCCAATGAGCAGTTCTTC
NA	TRBV11-2	TRBJ2-3	NA	CASSKSIGSTDTQYF	TGTGCCAGCAGCAAAAGTATTGGCAGCACAGATACGCAGTATTTT
TRBD1	TRBV19	TRBJ2-5	NA	CASRGTGLHQETQYF	TGTGCCAGTAGGGGGACAGGCCTTCACCAAGAGACCCAGTACTTC
NA	TRBV12-3/TRBV12-4	TRBJ1-2	NA	CASSFAGNGYTF	TGTGCCAGCAGTTTCGCGGGGAATGGCTACACCTTC
TRBD1	TRBV5-1	TRBJ1-6	NA	CASSLETGVGSPLHF	TGCGCCAGCAGCTTGGAAACAGGGGTCGGTTCACCCCTCCACTTT
NA	TRBV24-1	TRBJ2-2	NA	CATSDLQENTGELFF	TGTGCCACCAGTGATTTGCAGGAGAACACCGGGGAGCTGTTTTTT
TRBD1	TRBV5-6	TRBJ2-5	NA	CASSSTGPRETQYF	TGTGCCAGCAGCTCGACAGGGCCCCGGGAGACCCAGTACTTC
TRBD1	TRBV5-6	TRBJ2-1	NA	CASSLAGQEFF	TGTGCCAGCAGCTTGGCGGGACAGGAGTTCTTC
TRBD1	TRBV7-8	TRBJ2-2	NA	CASSRMTGATGELFF	TGTGCCAGCAGCCGAATGACAGGGGCCACCGGGGAGCTGTTTTTT
NA	TRBV9	TRBJ1-6	NA	CASSVGQTFNSPLHF	TGTGCCAGCAGCGTAGGGCAAACATTTAATTCACCCCTCCACTTT
NA	TRBV2	TRBJ1-1	NA	CASSVDRMNTEAFF	TGTGCCAGCAGTGTTGACAGGATGAACACTGAAGCTTTCTTT
NA	TRBV19	TRBJ1-1	NA	CASSMGEASDTEAFF	TGTGCCAGTAGTATGGGGGAGGCGTCGGACACTGAAGCTTTCTTT
NA	TRBV24-1	TRBJ2-7	NA	CATSDPRRTGDEQYF	TGTGCCACCAGTGACCCAAGAAGGACGGGGGACGAGCAGTACTTC
NA	TRBV7-9	TRBJ1-2	NA	CASSLGAEGYTF	TGTGCCAGCAGCTTGGGGGCGGAAGGCTACACCTTC
TRBD2	TRBV11-2	TRBJ2-1	NA	CASSFWRSGGAINEQFF	TGTGCCAGCAGCTTTTGGCGAAGCGGGGGGGCCATCAATGAGCAGTTCTTC
NA	TRBV4-2	TRBJ2-6	NA	CASRLLGSGANVLTF	TGTGCCAGCAGACTTCTAGGTTCCGGGGCCAACGTCCTGACTTTC
NA	TRBV10-3	TRBJ2-3	NA	CAISGLSTDTQYF	TGTGCCATCAGTGGACTTAGCACAGATACGCAGTATTTT
NA	TRBV5-4	TRBJ2-3	NA	CASSFRNREMGTDTQYF	TGTGCCAGCAGCTTCAGGAACAGGGAGATGGGCACAGATACGCAGTATTTT
TRBD1	TRBV7-9	TRBJ2-1	NA	CASSFGTGVVNEQFF	TGTGCCAGCAGCTTCGGGACAGGGGTGGTCAATGAGCAGTTCTTC
NA	TRBV7-2	TRBJ1-6	NA	CASSTTTGFGSPLHF	TGTGCCAGCAGCACCACCACAGGGTTCGGGTCACCCCTCCACTTT
NA	TRBV12-3/TRBV12-4	TRBJ1-2	NA	CASSPGGWGGYTF	TGTGCCAGCAGTCCCGGTGGGTGGGGCGGCTACACCTTC
NA	TRBV30	TRBJ1-2	NA	CAWSARLRRTAGYTF	TGTGCCTGGAGTGCTCGTTTGAGGAGGACAGCTGGCTACACCTTC
NA	TRBV11-2	TRBJ2-7	NA	CASSRLPYEQYF	TGTGCCAGCAGCCGTCTACCCTACGAGCAGTACTTC
TRBD1	TRBV7-8	TRBJ1-2	NA	CASSLVDVTGYGYTF	TGTGCCAGCAGCTTAGTAGATGTGACAGGGTATGGCTACACCTTC
NA	TRBV5-1	TRBJ2-3	NA	CASSKGADTQYF	TGCGCCAGCAGTAAGGGGGCAGATACGCAGTATTTT
NA	TRBV7-2	TRBJ1-2	few	CASTPRGGLDYGYTF	TGTGCCAGCACCCCTCGGGGGGGGCTGGACTATGGCTACACCTTC
TRBD1	TRBV27	TRBJ1-5	NA	CASSLWGQGEQPQHF	TGTGCCAGCAGTTTATGGGGACAGGGTGAACAGCCCCAGCATTTT
NA	TRBV6-1	TRBJ2-7	NA	CASSESGRDYEQYF	TGTGCCAGCAGTGAATCTGGCCGGGACTACGAGCAGTACTTC
NA	TRBV5-6	TRBJ1-2	NA	CASSFNGRYGYTF	TGTGCCAGCAGCTTCAACGGGAGATATGGCTACACCTTC
TRBD1	TRBV7-2	TRBJ1-2	NA	CASRRDRANYGYTF	TGTGCCAGCAGGAGGGACAGAGCTAACTATGGCTACACCTTC
NA	TRBV7-9	TRBJ2-3	NA	CASSFRDTRRDTQYF	TGTGCCAGCAGTTTTAGGGACACCAGGAGGGATACGCAGTATTTT
NA	TRBV28	TRBJ1-3	NA	CASGEGVLIGNTIYF	TGTGCCAGCGGTGAGGGGGTTTTGATTGGAAACACCATATATTTT
TRBD2	TRBV5-4	TRBJ2-1	NA	CASSAGGGTGNEQFF	TGTGCCAGCAGCGCGGGCGGGGGGACGGGCAATGAGCAGTTCTTC
NA	TRBV19	TRBJ1-2	NA	CASSLQVTNYGYTF	TGTGCCAGTAGCCTACAGGTCACGAACTATGGCTACACCTTC
NA	TRBV5-5	TRBJ1-2	NA	CASSPGIGVGYGYTF	TGTGCCAGCAGCCCGGGAATCGGCGTCGGGTATGGCTACACCTTC
TRBD1	TRBV5-1	TRBJ2-2	NA	CASSSDRANTGELFF	TGCGCCAGCAGCTCGGACAGGGCGAACACCGGGGAGCTGTTTTTT
NA	TRBV7-8	TRBJ1-5	NA	CASSFFAGYSNQPQHF	TGTGCCAGCAGCTTCTTCGCGGGGTATAGCAATCAGCCCCAGCATTTT
NA	TRBV28	TRBJ2-7	once	CAAGRRDAYEQYF	TGTGCCGCGGGGAGGAGGGACGCCTACGAGCAGTACTTC
TRBD1	TRBV6-5	TRBJ2-3	few	CASSMGTGWADTQYF	TGTGCCAGCAGTATGGGGACAGGGTGGGCCGATACGCAGTATTTT
NA	TRBV2	TRBJ1-5	NA	CASSSNVGNQPQHF	TGTGCCAGCAGTAGCAACGTGGGCAATCAGCCCCAGCATTTT
TRBD1	TRBV2	TRBJ2-5	NA	CASSSDRVGTQYF	TGTGCCAGCAGTTCAGACAGGGTTGGAACCCAGTACTTC